This TCR beta chain was recorded in a study of shared clonotypes between healthy human individuals (dated by TCRdb to about 2020). For the study in its entirety: Two women and a few men aged 18 to 49 years were included in the cohort. Per donor, three plates each were used for CD4 naive and CD4 memory, two for CD8 naive, and one for CD8 memory. Blood TCR repertoires of roughly 5 healthy adults were deeply sequenced to estimate repertoire size and the extent of clonotype sharing between individuals. Libraries were prepared and TCR repertoires were sequenced by different laboratories using diverse techniques, in order to increase sequencing depth and limit assay-specific biases. Between about 0.94 and 8.9 billion PBMCs per donor were obtained by leukapheresis.

Using the deep immunoSEQ assay, multiplex PCR amplified TCR CDR3 regions from genomic DNA. Genomic DNA extracted from each cell subset was distributed evenly over all wells of several immunoSEQ 96-well plates, and each plate served as one replicate. For sorted subsets, around 200 ng genomic DNA, equal to some 30,000 T cell genomes, was loaded into each replicate PCR. Purified libraries were measured with a Qubit 3.0 fluorometer, size-checked on a Bioanalyzer 2100, and measured again with the KAPA Library Quantification kit. Every immunoSEQ 96-well plate was sequenced on a dedicated single-read 150-cycle Illumina NextSeq 550 flow cell. As for how the authors treated the data: Because the immunoSEQ output included only junctional sequences and no quality scores, the filtering could not be the same as the filtering used for full-length reads. To assign V/J genes and CDR3, sequences were annotated against IMGT germline references using PyIR, a Python wrapper for IgBLAST v1.9. Reads were filtered out if the reads had weak V/J assignments (E-value above 1e-6), no CDR3, stop codons, out-of-frame junctions, or ambiguous translated residues. A V3J clonotype was defined by an identical inferred V gene, J gene, and CDR3 amino acid sequence. Percentage overlap between repertoires was computed as shared unique clonotypes divided by the size of the smaller repertoire. Three approaches were used to assess repertoire richness: RTK rarefaction, the Chao1 estimator, and Recon v2.1 estimates of unobserved clonotypes. OLGA was used to compute generation probabilities for all TCRbeta clonotypes that the gDNA method yielded from a handful of donors. TCRdb carries this immuneACCESS record with in-frame sequences only. Its versions omit some clonotypes, under half of them owing to an unresolved V gene in the studies checked, with the rest unexplained. From that table come the V and J calls and clone size; the DNA was used to work out D and trimming. The sample includes about 550,000 clones, with roughly 95% observed a single time. The ten biggest clones cover 0.11% of the sample.

CD8 naive samples consisted of CD45RO-negative cells that were positively selected for CCR7, yielding a CD45RA+CCR7+ population without TemRA cells. The donors were healthy, HIV-negative adults who had no recently reported acute infections or vaccinations. Only Caucasian adults living in Nashville, Tennessee, USA were represented among the donors. Blood was collected by leukapheresis, and PBMCs were isolated by Ficoll-Histopaque density gradient centrifugation and then cryopreserved in liquid nitrogen vapor phase. Purity and quantity of every magnetically sorted T cell population were checked by analytical flow cytometry. Genomic DNA was isolated from each sorted fraction and quantified by UV absorbance on a Nanodrop 2000c. Note on this clone: Which antigen it targets is not known. Qualities for individual bases were not recorded, and no much larger clone is one base off.

Overall study results and their limits: Based on pairwise subsampling, the degree of clonotype sharing among donors was expected to be affected by sequencing depth. Sampling was restricted to blood, and TCR repertoires in tissue are likely to differ from TCR repertoires in blood. Across a few donors, about 5.2% of naive CD4, around 3.3% of naive CD8, around 2.5% of memory CD4, and approximately 0.4% of memory CD8 clonotypes were shared. Compared with non-shared clonotypes, the clonotypes found in all four sorted-subset donors had higher generation probabilities. The small number of donors limited the genetic and exposure-history diversity represented. Estimated clonotype richness was generally larger for naive than for memory subsets. Incomplete sequencing was indicated by rarefaction of sorted-subset datasets, despite the large sequencing depth.

CDR1 MDHEN and CDR2 SYDVKM are derived from the germline V gene. V gives up 3 bases and J gives up 7 bases, and the segment between their germline ends measures 18 bases. The CDR3 numbers 15 residues from cysteine through phenylalanine. Only the CDR3 portion is preserved as DNA: 45 bases, with reading frame beginning at the first base. The chain employs TRBV28 and TRBJ1-1; the D gene identity is not certain. Sequencing was done on a sample of naive CD8+ T cells sorted from blood. The sample's cell subset or site label is to be understood as: CD45RA+CCR7+. The TCR was taken from a woman aged 25 to 45 in good health. The DNA is as follows: TGTGCCAGCAGTTTCCGTTGGGCAGGCATACTTGAAGCTTTCTTT. This is translated as CASSFRWAGILEAFF.